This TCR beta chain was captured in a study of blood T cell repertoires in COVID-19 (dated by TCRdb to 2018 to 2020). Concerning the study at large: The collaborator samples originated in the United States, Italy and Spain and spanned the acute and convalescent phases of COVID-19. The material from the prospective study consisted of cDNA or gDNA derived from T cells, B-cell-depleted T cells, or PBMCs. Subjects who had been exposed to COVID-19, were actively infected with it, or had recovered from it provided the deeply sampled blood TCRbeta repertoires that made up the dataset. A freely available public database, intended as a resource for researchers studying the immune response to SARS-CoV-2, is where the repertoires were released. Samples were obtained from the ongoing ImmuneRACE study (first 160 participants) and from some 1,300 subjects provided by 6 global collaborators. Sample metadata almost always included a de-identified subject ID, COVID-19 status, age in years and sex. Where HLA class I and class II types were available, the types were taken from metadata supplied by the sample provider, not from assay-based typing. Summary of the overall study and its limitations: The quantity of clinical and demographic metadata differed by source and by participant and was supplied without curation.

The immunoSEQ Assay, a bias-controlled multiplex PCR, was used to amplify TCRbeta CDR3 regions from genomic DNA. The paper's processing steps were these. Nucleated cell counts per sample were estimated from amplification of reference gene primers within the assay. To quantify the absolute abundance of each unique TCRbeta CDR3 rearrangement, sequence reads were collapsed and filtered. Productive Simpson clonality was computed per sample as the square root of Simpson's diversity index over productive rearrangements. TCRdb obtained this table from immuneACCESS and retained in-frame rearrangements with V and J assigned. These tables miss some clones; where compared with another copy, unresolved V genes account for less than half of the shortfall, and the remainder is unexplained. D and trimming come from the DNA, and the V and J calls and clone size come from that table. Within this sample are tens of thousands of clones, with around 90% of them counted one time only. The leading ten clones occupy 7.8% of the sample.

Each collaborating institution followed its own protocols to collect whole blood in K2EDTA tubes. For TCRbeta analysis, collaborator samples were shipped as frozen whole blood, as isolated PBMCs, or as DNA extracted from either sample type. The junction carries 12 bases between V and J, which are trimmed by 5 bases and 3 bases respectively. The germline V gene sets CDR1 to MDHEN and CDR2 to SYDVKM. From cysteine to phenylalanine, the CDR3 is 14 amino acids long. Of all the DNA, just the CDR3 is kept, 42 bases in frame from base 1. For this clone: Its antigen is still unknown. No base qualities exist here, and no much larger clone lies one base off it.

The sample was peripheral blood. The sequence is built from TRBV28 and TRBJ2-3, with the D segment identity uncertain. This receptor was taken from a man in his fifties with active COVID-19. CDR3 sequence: CASSPRAITDTQYF. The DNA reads TGTGCCAGCAGTCCCCGAGCGATTACAGATACGCAGTATTTT.